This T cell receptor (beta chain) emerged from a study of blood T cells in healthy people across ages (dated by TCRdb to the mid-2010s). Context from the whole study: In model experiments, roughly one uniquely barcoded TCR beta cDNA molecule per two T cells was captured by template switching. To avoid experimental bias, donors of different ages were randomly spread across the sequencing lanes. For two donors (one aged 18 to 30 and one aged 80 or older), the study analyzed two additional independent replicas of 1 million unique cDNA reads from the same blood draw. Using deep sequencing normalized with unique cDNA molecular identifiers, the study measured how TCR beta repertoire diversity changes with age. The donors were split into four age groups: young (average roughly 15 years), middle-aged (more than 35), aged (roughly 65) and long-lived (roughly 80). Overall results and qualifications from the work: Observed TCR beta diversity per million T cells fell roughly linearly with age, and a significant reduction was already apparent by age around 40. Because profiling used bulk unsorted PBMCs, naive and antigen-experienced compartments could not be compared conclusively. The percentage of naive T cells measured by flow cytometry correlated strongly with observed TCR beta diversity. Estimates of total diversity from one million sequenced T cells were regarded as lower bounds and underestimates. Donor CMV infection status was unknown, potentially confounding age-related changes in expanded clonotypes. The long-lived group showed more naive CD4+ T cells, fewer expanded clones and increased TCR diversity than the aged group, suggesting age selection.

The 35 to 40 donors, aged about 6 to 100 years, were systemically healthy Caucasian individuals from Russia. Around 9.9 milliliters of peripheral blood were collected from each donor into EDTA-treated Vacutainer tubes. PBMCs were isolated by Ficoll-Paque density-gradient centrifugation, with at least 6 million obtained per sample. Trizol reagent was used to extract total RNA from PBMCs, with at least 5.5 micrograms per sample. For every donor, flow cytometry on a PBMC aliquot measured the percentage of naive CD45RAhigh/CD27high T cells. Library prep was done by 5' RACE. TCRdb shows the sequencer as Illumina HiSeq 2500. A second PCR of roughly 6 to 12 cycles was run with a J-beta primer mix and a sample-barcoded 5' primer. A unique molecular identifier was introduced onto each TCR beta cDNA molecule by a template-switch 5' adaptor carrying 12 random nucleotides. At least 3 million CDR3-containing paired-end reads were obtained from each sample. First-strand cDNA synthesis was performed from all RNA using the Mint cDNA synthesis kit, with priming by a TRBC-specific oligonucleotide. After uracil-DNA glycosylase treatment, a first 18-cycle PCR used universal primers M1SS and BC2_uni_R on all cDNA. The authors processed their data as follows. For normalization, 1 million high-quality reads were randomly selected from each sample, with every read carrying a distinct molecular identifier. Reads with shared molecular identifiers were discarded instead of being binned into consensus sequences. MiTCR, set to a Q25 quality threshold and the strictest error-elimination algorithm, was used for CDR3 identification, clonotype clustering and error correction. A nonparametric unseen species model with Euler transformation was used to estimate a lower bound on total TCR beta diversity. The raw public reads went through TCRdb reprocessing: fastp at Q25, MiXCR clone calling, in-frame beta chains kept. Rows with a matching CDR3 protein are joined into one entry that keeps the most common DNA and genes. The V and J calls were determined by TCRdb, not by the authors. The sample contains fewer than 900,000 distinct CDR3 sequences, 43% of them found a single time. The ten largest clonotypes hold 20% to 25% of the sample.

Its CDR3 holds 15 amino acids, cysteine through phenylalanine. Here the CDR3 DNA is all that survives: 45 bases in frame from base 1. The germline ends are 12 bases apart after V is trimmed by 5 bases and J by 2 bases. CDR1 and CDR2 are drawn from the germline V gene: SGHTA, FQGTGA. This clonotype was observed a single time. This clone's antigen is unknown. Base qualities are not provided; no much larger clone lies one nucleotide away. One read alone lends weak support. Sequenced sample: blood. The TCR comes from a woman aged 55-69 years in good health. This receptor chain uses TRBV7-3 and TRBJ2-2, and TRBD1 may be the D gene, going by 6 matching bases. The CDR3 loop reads CASSTPGQNTGELFF. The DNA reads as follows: TGTGCCAGCAGCACCCCGGGACAAAACACCGGGGAGCTGTTTTTT.